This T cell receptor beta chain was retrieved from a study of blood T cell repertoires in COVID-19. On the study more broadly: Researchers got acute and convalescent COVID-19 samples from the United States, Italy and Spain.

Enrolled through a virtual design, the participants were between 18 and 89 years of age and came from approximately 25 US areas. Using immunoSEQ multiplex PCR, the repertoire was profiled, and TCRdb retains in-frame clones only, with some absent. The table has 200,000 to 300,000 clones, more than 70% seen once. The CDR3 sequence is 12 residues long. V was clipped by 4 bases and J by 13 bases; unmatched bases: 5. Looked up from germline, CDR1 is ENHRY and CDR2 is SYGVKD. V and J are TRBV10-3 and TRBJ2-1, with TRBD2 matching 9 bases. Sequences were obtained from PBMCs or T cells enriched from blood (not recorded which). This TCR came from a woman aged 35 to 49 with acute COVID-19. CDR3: CAISVTAGGQFF. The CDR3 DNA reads TGTGCCATCAGTGTCACAGCGGGAGGTCAGTTCTTC.